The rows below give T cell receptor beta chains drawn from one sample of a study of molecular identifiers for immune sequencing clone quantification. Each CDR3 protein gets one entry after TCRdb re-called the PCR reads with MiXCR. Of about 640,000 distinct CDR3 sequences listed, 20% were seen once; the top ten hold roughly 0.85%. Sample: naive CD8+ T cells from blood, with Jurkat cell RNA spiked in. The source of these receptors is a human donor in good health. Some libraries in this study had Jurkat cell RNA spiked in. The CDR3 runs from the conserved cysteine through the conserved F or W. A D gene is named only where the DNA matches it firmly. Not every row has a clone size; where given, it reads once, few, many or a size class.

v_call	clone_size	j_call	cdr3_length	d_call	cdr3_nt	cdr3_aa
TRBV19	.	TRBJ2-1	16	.	TGTGCCAGTAGTGTAGGGGCCCGAGCTAGGCTCAATGAGCAGTTCTTC	CASSVGARARLNEQFF
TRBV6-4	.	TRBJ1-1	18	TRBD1	TGTGCCAGCAGTGACATTTCCGACAGGGCAGACCCGGACACTGAAGCTTTCTTT	CASSDISDRADPDTEAFF
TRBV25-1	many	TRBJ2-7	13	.	TGTGCCAGCGCGACTAGGATAGAACGCGAGCAGTACTTC	CASATRIEREQYF
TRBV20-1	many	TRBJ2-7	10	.	TGCAGTGCTTTAGCACGCGAGCAGTACTTC	CSALAREQYF
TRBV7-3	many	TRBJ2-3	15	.	TGTGCCAGCAGCTTGAGCGGTTACAGCACAGATACGCAGTATTTT	CASSLSGYSTDTQYF
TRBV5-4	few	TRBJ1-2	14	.	TGTGCCAGCAGCTGGGGCGGTCTCGGGGAGCTGGACACCTTC	CASSWGGLGELDTF
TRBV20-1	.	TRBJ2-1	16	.	TGCAGTGCGGTGCCCTTAGACAGGACTACCTACAATGAGCAGTTCTTC	CSAVPLDRTTYNEQFF
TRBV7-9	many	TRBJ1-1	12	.	TGTGCCAGCAGCCCCTCAGGGTCTGAAGCTTTCTTT	CASSPSGSEAFF
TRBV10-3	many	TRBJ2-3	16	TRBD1	TGTGCCATCACCCAGGTCCCCGGGACAGCAACAGATACGCAGTATTTT	CAITQVPGTATDTQYF
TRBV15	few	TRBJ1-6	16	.	TGTGCCACCAGCGGAGGACGGAGCTCCTATAATTCACCCCTCCACTTT	CATSGGRSSYNSPLHF
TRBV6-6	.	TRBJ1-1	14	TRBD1	TGTGCCAGCAGCTTCTCGGGACAGGGATCGGAAGCTTTCTTT	CASSFSGQGSEAFF
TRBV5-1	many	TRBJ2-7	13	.	TGCGCCAGCAGCTTGGTGGGGTACTACGAGCAGTACTTC	CASSLVGYYEQYF
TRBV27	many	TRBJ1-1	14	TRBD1	TGTGCCAGCACCCCGACAGGGACGAACACTGAAGCTTTCTTT	CASTPTGTNTEAFF
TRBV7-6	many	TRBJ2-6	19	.	TGTGCCAGCAGCTTAGAGTCCCCACAGGGAAATACTGGGGCCAACGTCCTGACTTTC	CASSLESPQGNTGANVLTF
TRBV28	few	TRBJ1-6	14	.	TGTGCCAGCAGTCCCGGGACCTCGGGTTCACCCCTCCACTTT	CASSPGTSGSPLHF
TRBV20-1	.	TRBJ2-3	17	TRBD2	TGCAGTGCTAGAGATCGGGGGGGGGGGCTTTACACAGATACGCAGTATTTT	CSARDRGGGLYTDTQYF
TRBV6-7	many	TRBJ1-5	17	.	TGTGCCAGCAGCCGCTTAATCTTGCCCTCCCGTAAGGGACCCCAGCATTTT	CASSRLILPSRKGPQHF
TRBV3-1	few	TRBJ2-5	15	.	TGTGCCAGCAGCCAAGATCCGGGGCCCCAAGAGACCCAGTACTTC	CASSQDPGPQETQYF
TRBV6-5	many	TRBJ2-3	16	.	TGTGCCAGCAGTTACTCGGGTCCTAGCGCGGCAGATACGCAGTATTTT	CASSYSGPSAADTQYF
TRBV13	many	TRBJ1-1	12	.	TGTGCCAGCAGCCCAGGGGTCTCTGAAGCTTTCTTT	CASSPGVSEAFF
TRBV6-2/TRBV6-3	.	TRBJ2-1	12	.	TGTGCCAGCAGTGATCCTAGCGATGAGCAGGTCTTC	CASSDPSDEQVF
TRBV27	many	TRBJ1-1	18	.	TGTGCCAGCAGTTTATCCCCAGGCGCCCATGGCGCGAACACTGAAGCTTTCTTT	CASSLSPGAHGANTEAFF
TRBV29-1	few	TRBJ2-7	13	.	TGCAGCGTTGAAGTGACTAATTCCATCGAGCAGTACTTC	CSVEVTNSIEQYF
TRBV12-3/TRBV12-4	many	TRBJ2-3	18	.	TGTGCCAGCAGTTCCCAACCCCTCCCGGTGAGCGTCGGGGATACGCAGTATTTT	CASSSQPLPVSVGDTQYF
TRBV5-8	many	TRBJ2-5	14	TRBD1	TGTGCCAGCAGCCGCAACAGGGGCTGGGAGACCCAGTACTTC	CASSRNRGWETQYF
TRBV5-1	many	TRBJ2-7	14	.	TGCGCCAGCAGCTCCCAGACGGATTCCTACGAGCAGTACTTC	CASSSQTDSYEQYF
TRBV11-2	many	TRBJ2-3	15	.	TGTGCCAGCAGCGCACGGGGCCTTAGCACAGATACGCAGTATTTT	CASSARGLSTDTQYF